The 27 T cell receptor beta chains below all came from one sample that was sequenced in a study of CD4 T cells in relation to SARS-CoV-2 and coronaviruses. No cognate antigen is known for these TCRs. Unexposed donor CD4+ T cells date from 2011-2018, before the COVID-19 pandemic. CD4+ T cells were isolated from the cells after around 11 days of culture. Generated by immunoSEQ multiplex PCR, the TCRdb table keeps only in-frame clones and is missing some. The sample lists tens of thousands of clones, roughly 76% occurring once. Sequenced: CD4+ T cells from PBMCs, cultured in vitro. These TCRs come from a human donor in good health.

V and J are TRBV18 and TRBJ1-6; D uncertain. V was shortened by 3 bases and J by 9 bases, with 15 bases between the two germline ends. The CDR3 totals 15 residues. Germline CDR1 and CDR2: KGHSH and LQKENI. In DNA form, the CDR3 reads TGTGCCAGCTCACCGGAAGGACTCCGTGGTTCACCCCTCCACTTT. It yields the protein CASSPEGLRGSPLHF.

The chain is built from TRBV10-1 and TRBJ2-1; D tentatively fits TRBD1 or TRBD2 (5 bases each). Trimming left V 0 bases short and J 7 bases short, with 13 bases between. Germline V gene sequence: CDR1 WNHNN, CDR2 SYGVQD (reference sequence). The length of the CDR3 is 15 residues. This CDR3 reads CASSESSGPRNEQFF. CDR3 sequence (DNA): TGCGCCAGCAGTGAGTCATCGGGGCCCCGGAATGAGCAGTTCTTC.

The V call is TRBV3-1 (or the pseudogene TRBV3-2), the J call TRBJ2-2, with TRBD1 as a possible D gene (6 bases). Trimming removed 4 bases from V and 2 bases from J, with 11 bases in between. Per the germline V gene, CDR1 is LGHDT and CDR2 is YNNKEL (reference sequence). The length of the CDR3 is 15 residues. Written as DNA, the CDR3 is TGTGCCAGCAGCCGAGGGACACTAAACACCGGGGAGCTGTTTTTT. Protein: CASSRGTLNTGELFF.

V usage is TRBV3-1 (or the pseudogene TRBV3-2) and J usage is TRBJ2-1; 8 nucleotides align to TRBD2. Germline CDR1 and CDR2: LGHDT and YNNKEL (reference sequence). J gave up 2 bases and V 1 base, and 4 bases lay outside the gene matches. The CDR3 consists of 16 residues. This CDR3 reads CASSQGLGGAYNEQFF. DNA for the CDR3: TGTGCCAGCAGCCAAGGTCTCGGGGGGGCCTACAATGAGCAGTTCTTC.

This chain connects TRBV6-6 to TRBJ2-4, with TRBD2 as a possible D gene (5 bases). The CDR3 extends over 16 amino acids. V was pared by 3 bases and J by 3 bases, with 15 bases between. Germline-derived CDR1 and CDR2 are MNHNY and SVGAGI (reference sequence). CDR3 protein: CASSYEAGVGKNIQYF. The CDR3 nucleotides read TGTGCCAGCAGTTATGAGGCGGGTGTGGGCAAAAACATTCAGTACTTC.

This chain uses TRBV19 with TRBJ1-4; a weak D match, TRBD1 (5 bases). The CDR3 is 15 residues long. The germline V and J ends were trimmed by 10 bases and 5 bases, with 20 bases remaining between them. Germline-derived CDR1 and CDR2 are LNHDA and SQIVND (reference sequence). CDR3 sequence: CAITTWGDRNEKLFF. Written as DNA, the CDR3 is TGTGCCATTACGACATGGGGGGACCGGAATGAAAAACTGTTTTTT.

This clone was observed a few times. V gene TRBV5-1 combines with J gene TRBJ1-1, with 7 bases lining up with TRBD1. Losses at the gene ends were 0 bases for V and 1 base for J; bases not matched to a gene: 6. There are 16 residues in the CDR3. CDR1 and CDR2 from the germline V gene are SGHRS and YFSETQ. The CDR3 region has the DNA TGCGCCAGCAGCTTGGATCAGGGGGTTTCGAACACTGAAGCTTTCTTT. This encodes CASSLDQGVSNTEAFF.

The rearrangement uses TRBV6-2 or TRBV6-3 and TRBJ1-2, with TRBD1 identical over 11 bases. The V gene's germline CDR1 is MNHEY and CDR2 SVGEGT. Losses at the gene ends were 5 bases for V and 0 bases for J; bases not matched to a gene: 11. This CDR3 spans 18 amino acids. CDR3 sequence (DNA): TGTGCCAGCAGTGGGCATGGACAGGGGGCGCCCCCTAACTATGGCTACACCTTC. This gives the protein CASSGHGQGAPPNYGYTF.

The chain has TRBV7-2 and TRBJ2-1, with 11 bases aligning to TRBD2. Losses at the gene ends were 3 bases for V and 6 bases for J; bases not matched to a gene: 4. The CDR3 is 15 residues long. Looked up from germline, CDR1 is SGHTA and CDR2 is FQGNSA. This CDR3 reads CASSFPTSGSNEQFF. DNA for the CDR3: TGTGCCAGCAGCTTTCCCACTAGCGGGAGCAATGAGCAGTTCTTC.

This chain uses TRBV7-2 with TRBJ2-2, with 12 nucleotides matching TRBD2. This CDR3 has 18 amino acids. CDR1 and CDR2 (germline): SGHTA, FQGNSA. Trimming at V came to 2 bases and at J to 5 bases, leaving 9 bases not matched to a gene. The CDR3 loop reads CASSLRLAGAGGTGELFF. Written as DNA, the CDR3 is TGTGCCAGCAGCTTACGACTAGCGGGAGCTGGGGGGACCGGGGAGCTGTTTTTT.

This sequence joins TRBV3-1 (or the pseudogene TRBV3-2) and TRBJ1-2; 9 nucleotides match TRBD1. The V gene end was trimmed by 1 base and the J gene end by 6 bases; junction bases not matched to a gene: 6. The CDR3 sequence is 15 residues long. Per germline, CDR1 LGHDT and CDR2 YNNKEL (reference sequence). CDR3 DNA sequence: TGTGCCAGCAGCCAAGCTAGACAGGGGGTTAATGGCTACACCTTC. Protein product: CASSQARQGVNGYTF.

The chain recombines TRBV7-2 with TRBJ2-1; D might be TRBD2 (6 bases). V lost 0 bases, J lost 8 bases, and 14 bases lay in between. CDR1 is SGHTA and CDR2 is FQGNSA in the germline V gene. The CDR3 is made up of 15 amino acids. The CDR3 protein is CASSLARGSGDEQFF. CDR3 nucleotide sequence: TGTGCCAGCAGCTTAGCGCGGGGTAGCGGCGATGAGCAGTTCTTC.

The chain has TRBV7-3 and TRBJ1-6; 7 bases agree with TRBD1. The CDR3 extends over 14 amino acids. Germline V gene sequence: CDR1 SGHTA, CDR2 FQGTGA. Losses at the gene ends were 3 bases for V and 10 bases for J; bases not matched to a gene: 6. As DNA, the CDR3 is TGTGCCAGCAGCTTCACAGGGGAGGACTCACCCCTCCACTTT. This translates into CASSFTGEDSPLHF.

The chain combines TRBV7-5 with TRBJ1-2; the table's D call TRBD1 went unverified against the DNA. TRBV7-5 is termed a pseudogene. The CDR3 runs to 16 residues. CDR3 in DNA: TGTGCCAGAAGCTTAGCCGGACAGGGGACGCACTATGGCTACACCTTC. Translating it yields CARSLAGQGTHYGYTF.

CDR3 loop: CASSLFGTGGGYTF. CDR3 DNA sequence: TGTGCCAGCAGCTTATTTGGGACAGGGGGCGGCTACACCTTC. The V call is TRBV7-8, the J call TRBJ1-2; the match to TRBD1 covers 12 bases. Per the germline V gene, CDR1 is SGHVS and CDR2 is FQNEAQ. V was clipped by 2 bases and J by 8 bases; unmatched bases: 3. The CDR3 runs to 14 residues.

The chain uses TRBV19 and TRBJ1-5, with 10 bases identical to TRBD1. The V segment lost 9 bases and the J segment 3 bases; nucleotides outside the gene matches: 8. Germline assignment: CDR1 LNHDA and CDR2 SQIVND (reference sequence). The CDR3 contains 15 residues. The CDR3 loop is CASFPGQGLNQPQHF. The CDR3 coding sequence is TGTGCCAGCTTCCCGGGACAGGGGCTCAATCAGCCCCAGCATTTT.

V gene TRBV3-1 (or the pseudogene TRBV3-2) combines with J gene TRBJ2-2, with D unclear. This CDR3 comprises 14 residues. CDR1 is LGHDT, CDR2 YNNKEL, per germline (reference sequence). The V and J ends lost 1 base and 7 bases respectively, with 10 bases between them. The CDR3 sequence: CASSQAWAGGELFF. CDR3 sequence (DNA): TGTGCCAGCAGCCAAGCGTGGGCCGGCGGGGAGCTGTTTTTT.

This clone ranks as medium-sized. The chain employs TRBV2 and TRBJ1-4; a possible D gene is TRBD1 (5 bases). V lost 4 bases, J lost 6 bases, and 12 bases lay in between. This CDR3 has 14 amino acids. The germline gives CDR1 SNHLY, CDR2 FYNNEI. CDR3 sequence: CASSAQGEYEKLFF. The DNA for the CDR3 is TGTGCCAGCAGTGCGCAGGGAGAATATGAAAAACTGTTTTTT.

This clone has more than one count but fewer than ten. J is TRBJ1-1 and V is TRBV7-9, with unresolved D. The ends were cut back, 1 base at V and 3 bases at J, with 6 bases in the middle. In germline, CDR1 is SEHNR, CDR2 FQNEAQ (reference sequence). This CDR3 region has 13 residues. Written as DNA, the CDR3 is TGTGCCAGCAGCTTAGATCGGGACACTGAAGCTTTCTTT. It specifies CASSLDRDTEAFF.

J is TRBJ2-5 and V is TRBV12-5, with a tentative D call TRBD1 (6 bases). The CDR3 extends over 14 amino acids. Germline V gene lookup returns CDR1 LGHNT and CDR2 FRNRAP. Trimming left V 5 bases short and J 2 bases short, with 12 bases between. CDR3 region: CASGLGTKQETQYF. In nucleotides, the CDR3 is TGTGCTAGTGGTCTCGGGACAAAGCAAGAGACCCAGTACTTC.

This clone came up once. CDR3 residues: CASSPKIRWGDTQYF. The CDR3 DNA reads TGTGCCAGCAGCCCCAAGATCCGGTGGGGGGATACGCAGTATTTT. The genes are TRBV7-9 and TRBJ2-3; D may correspond to TRBD1 or TRBD2 (5 bases each). Germline lookup yields CDR1 SEHNR and CDR2 FQNEAQ (reference sequence). Trimming cost V 5 bases and J 6 bases, with 18 bases left between them. This CDR3 is 15 amino acids long.

This clone was found a few times. The gene calls are TRBV7-9 and TRBJ1-6; possibly TRBD1 for D (5 bases). CDR3 length: 15 amino acids. Germline V CDR1 and CDR2: SEHNR, FQNEAQ (reference sequence). Trimming shortened V by 5 bases and J by 10 bases, and 18 bases separated the two germline ends. The CDR3 spells CASSRDVDNFSPLHF. Here the CDR3 DNA reads TGTGCCAGCAGCCGGGACGTCGATAATTTCTCACCCCTCCACTTT.

J is TRBJ1-1 and V is TRBV7-2; D not certain. Germline CDR1 and CDR2: SGHTA and FQGNSA. Deletions cut 7 bases from V and 1 base from J, with 7 bases between. The CDR3 has 12 amino acids. In nucleotides, the CDR3 is TGTGCCAGCAAGCGGTCGAACACTGAAGCTTTCTTT. This encodes CASKRSNTEAFF.

This chain joins TRBV19 and TRBJ2-5; 13 bases match TRBD2. J lost 4 bases, V lost 5 bases, and 10 bases had no gene match. The CDR3 length is 17 residues. The germline V gene encodes CDR1 LNHDA and CDR2 SQIVND (reference sequence). CDR3 coding DNA: TGTGCCAGTAGTCAGGGACTAGCGGGGTCGTTTGGAGAGACCCAGTACTTC. Protein product: CASSQGLAGSFGETQYF.

V gene TRBV11-3 combines with J gene TRBJ2-3, with TRBD1 identical over 7 bases. Looked up from germline, CDR1 is SGHNT and CDR2 is YENEEA. With V trimmed by 5 bases and J by 4 bases, 3 bases remained unmatched. The CDR3 is made up of 13 amino acids. The CDR3 nucleotides read TGTGCCAGCAGCGTGACAGGGTCAGATACGCAGTATTTT. This encodes CASSVTGSDTQYF.

This clone was counted once. The chain carries TRBV9 and TRBJ1-1; possibly TRBD1 for D (6 bases). CDR3 length: 13 residues. Germline-derived CDR1 and CDR2 are SGDLS and YYNGEE. V lost 3 bases and J 1 base, leaving 7 bases between the germline ends. CDR3 protein: CASSEDRNTEAFF. In DNA form, the CDR3 reads TGTGCCAGCAGCGAGGACAGGAACACTGAAGCTTTCTTT.

Concerning this clone itself: The junction does not match germline at one end; this may be a read error. J is TRBJ2-1 and V is TRBV9, with 8 bases lining up with TRBD2. The CDR3 consists of 14 residues. Germline values: CDR1 SGDLS, CDR2 YYNGEE. The CDR3 here is CASNVAGSYNEQFF. The CDR3 bases are TGTGCCAGCAACGTAGCGGGATCTTACAATGAGCAGTTCTTC.